Reported below is one T cell receptor beta chain. Its antigen is not identified. These data are taken from a study of T cell repertoires in cytomegalovirus infection. Study-level information: Both a matching HLA type and CMV infection were indicated by public TCR beta signatures.

Whole-study results and caveats: Clonotypes of TCR beta that were HLA-C-restricted and CMV-specific dominated the ex vivo response.

A single record per CDR3 protein comes from TCRdb applying MiXCR to the reads. Of approximately 220,000 distinct CDR3 sequences listed, approximately 38% are singletons. Sample: CD8+ T cells from cultured PBMCs, taken from culture after CMV antigen stimulation. The sequence was collected from a human donor in good health (CMV status not recorded). Some clones in this sample may be carry-over from other donors' samples.

This chain's CDR3 is CALSGTGEGRKNIQYF. CDR3 in DNA: TGTGCCTTGTCAGGTACAGGTGAAGGGAGGAAAAACATTCAGTACTTC. The chain recombines TRBV2 with TRBJ2-4; possible D gene TRBD2, 6 bases. In germline, CDR1 is SNHLY, CDR2 FYNNEI. This CDR3 has 16 residues. The V and J ends lost 11 bases and 4 bases respectively, with 24 bases between them. Supplemented by reference TRBV2 and TRBJ2-4, the full variable domain reads EPEVTQTPSHQVTQMGQEVILRCVPISNHLYFYWYRQILGQKVEFLVSFYNNEISEKSEIFDDQFSVERPDGSNFTLKIRSTKLEDSAMYFCALSGTGEGRKNIQYFGAGTRLSVL.